One and the same sample provided the 27 T cell receptor beta chains below, sequenced in a study of blood T cell repertoires in COVID-19. Generated by immunoSEQ multiplex PCR, the TCRdb table keeps only in-frame clones and is missing some. The table records around 220,000 clones, 80% to 85% of them present only once. Material: peripheral blood. The source is a man under 40 with active or convalescent COVID-19.

The genes are TRBV11-2 and TRBJ2-1; a possible D gene is TRBD1 (6 bases). The CDR3 runs to 15 residues. V gave up 1 base and J gave up 7 bases, with 14 bases separating them. Germline V gene sequence: CDR1 SGHAT, CDR2 FQNNGV. In DNA, the CDR3 is TGTGCCAGCAGCTTAGTTGGGGGCCTGGGTAATGAGCAGTTCTTC. Its translation: CASSLVGGLGNEQFF.

The CDR3 reads CATSDPRRGGYEQYF. The CDR3 DNA reads TGTGCCACCAGTGATCCCCGACGAGGGGGCTACGAGCAGTACTTC. The rearrangement links TRBV24-1 to TRBJ2-7; TRBD1 is a possible D gene (6 bases). The V end lost 3 bases, the J end lost 3 bases, and 14 bases lay between the germline ends. The CDR3 extends over 15 amino acids. Germline assignment: CDR1 KGHDR and CDR2 SFDVKD.

The gene calls are TRBV6-5 and TRBJ2-3; TRBD2 agrees at 14 bases. Germline CDR1 reads MNHEY; CDR2 reads SVGAGI. The CDR3 has 15 amino acids. The V and J ends lost 9 bases and 4 bases, in that order; junction bases with no gene match: 6. CDR3: CASNPGLAGADTQYF. In DNA, the CDR3 is TGTGCCAGTAACCCGGGACTAGCGGGAGCAGATACGCAGTATTTT.

The rearrangement uses TRBV18 and TRBJ1-3; a possible D gene is TRBD1 (5 bases). V lost 0 bases, J lost 5 bases, and 8 bases lay in between. The CDR3 sequence is 14 residues long. Germline V gene lookup returns CDR1 KGHSH and CDR2 LQKENI. The CDR3 DNA is TGTGCCAGCTCACCACCCGACAGTCGAAACACCATATATTTT. This translates into CASSPPDSRNTIYF.

The chain recombines TRBV6-2 or TRBV6-3 with TRBJ2-7; perhaps TRBD1 as D (5 bases). Germline CDR1 reads MNHEY; CDR2 reads SVGEGT. The V and J ends lost 4 bases and 6 bases respectively, with 16 bases between them. This CDR3 spans 14 amino acids. The CDR3 coding sequence is TGTGCCAGCAGTTCTCGCCAGGGATCGTTCGAGCAGTACTTC. Amino acids: CASSSRQGSFEQYF.

This chain connects TRBV18 to TRBJ1-1; D not resolved. The CDR3 extends over 13 amino acids. With 3 bases removed from V and 2 bases from J, the gap between germline ends came to 7 bases. CDR1 is KGHSH, CDR2 LQKENI, per germline. DNA of the CDR3: TGTGCCAGCTCACCGCCTACTAACACTGAAGCTTTCTTT. Protein product: CASSPPTNTEAFF.

This clone has just one count. J is TRBJ2-2 and V is TRBV7-2; a weak D match, TRBD2 (6 bases). The V end was cut by 5 bases, the J end by 0 bases, with 13 bases between. Germline V gene lookup returns CDR1 SGHTA and CDR2 FQGNSA. The CDR3 is made up of 16 amino acids. Here the CDR3 DNA reads TGTGCCAGCAGCCCGAAGGAGGGCTCGAACACCGGGGAGCTGTTTTTT. It translates to CASSPKEGSNTGELFF.

V is TRBV15 and J is TRBJ1-2; D is unresolved. The CDR3 loop spans 16 amino acids. CDR1 is LNHNV, CDR2 YYDKDF, per germline (reference sequence). The V end was cut by 1 base, the J end by 8 bases, with 20 bases between. In DNA form, the CDR3 reads TGTGCCACCAGCAGAGCGGGTCGGGCGGGCCCGGGAGGCTACACCTTC. It yields the protein CATSRAGRAGPGGYTF.

The rearrangement links TRBV28 to TRBJ1-3; D is unresolved. The germline CDR1 and CDR2 sequences are MDHEN and SYDVKM. This CDR3 has 13 residues. Trimming removed 5 bases at V and 1 base at J, with 6 bases between. The CDR3 nucleotides read TGTGCCAGCAGTCAGATTTCTGGAAACACCATATATTTT. Protein product: CASSQISGNTIYF.

This clone appeared once. This sequence joins TRBV15 and TRBJ1-1; possibly TRBD1 for D (6 bases). Germline CDR1 is LNHNV and CDR2 is YYDKDF (reference sequence). This CDR3 is built from 14 residues. V shed 0 bases and J shed 11 bases, with 16 bases lying between them. CDR3 DNA sequence: TGTGCCACCAGCAGAGATGGGGCAGGGGCGAGGGCTTTCTTT. Amino acid sequence: CATSRDGAGARAFF.

This chain links TRBV5-1 with TRBJ1-4, with a weak D call TRBD1 (5 bases). CDR3 length: 15 amino acids. The V end was cut by 1 base, the J end by 1 base, with 8 bases between. The germline CDR1 and CDR2 sequences are SGHRS and YFSETQ. CDR3 DNA sequence: TGCGCCAGCAGCTTGTGGGGGGGAACTAATGAAAAACTGTTTTTT. It specifies CASSLWGGTNEKLFF.

This chain links TRBV29-1 with TRBJ1-1; D is ambiguous. Trimming shortened V by 4 bases and J by 4 bases, and 13 bases separated the two germline ends. Germline V gene data show CDR1 as SQVTM and CDR2 as ANQGSEA. CDR3 length: 13 residues. This CDR3 is CSVGGVASTEAFF. The CDR3 DNA sequence: TGCAGCGTTGGCGGGGTAGCTAGCACTGAAGCTTTCTTT.

The genes are TRBV15 and TRBJ2-7, with D maybe TRBD2 (6 bases). The CDR3 runs to 15 residues. V shed 4 bases and J shed 0 bases, with 13 bases lying between them. Germline CDR1 and CDR2: LNHNV and YYDKDF (reference sequence). CDR3 in DNA: TGTGCCACCAGCATGGCTAGCGCGGACTCCTACGAGCAGTACTTC. Translated, it gives CATSMASADSYEQYF.

The V gene is TRBV5-1, the J gene TRBJ2-1; 11 positions agree with TRBD2. There are 15 residues in the CDR3. Losses at the gene ends were 4 bases for V and 10 bases for J; bases not matched to a gene: 10. The V gene's germline CDR1 is SGHRS and CDR2 YFSETQ. The CDR3 sequence: CASSLTSGELIEQFF. CDR3 bases: TGCGCCAGCAGCCTGACTAGCGGGGAATTAATAGAGCAGTTCTTC.

This clone has a single count. The rearrangement uses TRBV2 and TRBJ2-2; weak D call: TRBD2 (6 bases). Germline V gene lookup returns CDR1 SNHLY and CDR2 FYNNEI. This CDR3 is built from 13 residues. The V end was cut by 6 bases, the J end by 8 bases, with 13 bases between. This CDR3 is CASSLNGRGELFF. The CDR3 region has the DNA TGTGCCAGCAGCCTGAATGGGAGGGGGGAGCTGTTTTTT.

The chain is built from TRBV30 and TRBJ2-1; perhaps TRBD2 as D (6 bases). With 3 bases removed from V and 4 bases from J, the gap between germline ends came to 13 bases. This CDR3 is built from 14 residues. Germline CDR1 and CDR2: GTSNPN and SVGIG (reference sequence). The CDR3 region is CAWRVSRGYNEQFF. The CDR3 bases are TGTGCCTGGAGGGTCTCGCGGGGATACAATGAGCAGTTCTTC.

V is TRBV4-2 and J is TRBJ2-1, with TRBD1 as a possible D gene (6 bases). The CDR3 extends over 14 amino acids. V lost 4 bases and J 4 bases, leaving 11 bases between the germline ends. The germline gives CDR1 LGHNA, CDR2 YNFKEQ. CDR3 coding DNA: TGTGCCAGCAGCCCGAGGACAGATTACAATGAGCAGTTCTTC. Protein: CASSPRTDYNEQFF.

In its sample, this clone was seen once. The chain carries TRBV15 and TRBJ1-1; the D is unclear. The CDR3 contains 12 residues. V was clipped by 2 bases and J by 8 bases, with 9 bases between them. Germline V gene data show CDR1 as LNHNV and CDR2 as YYDKDF (reference sequence). DNA for the CDR3: TGTGCCACCAGCAGACAGGTTTCGGAAGCTTTCTTT. Amino acid sequence: CATSRQVSEAFF.

This chain connects TRBV2 to TRBJ1-4, with 7 bases fitting TRBD1. The germline V gene encodes CDR1 SNHLY and CDR2 FYNNEI. The V segment lost 8 bases and the J segment 7 bases; nucleotides outside the gene matches: 7. The CDR3 consists of 13 residues. The CDR3 nucleotides are TGTGCCAGCCTGACAGGGATTGGTGAAAAACTGTTTTTT. This translates into CASLTGIGEKLFF.

The rearrangement uses TRBV6-2 or TRBV6-3 and TRBJ2-7, with 8 bases aligning to TRBD2. The CDR3 spans 17 residues. V was clipped by 1 base and J by 2 bases; unmatched bases: 10. Germline CDR1 is MNHEY and CDR2 is SVGEGT. The CDR3 nucleotides are TGTGCCAGCAGTTACTTATCGACGGGGACTAGTCCCTACGAGCAGTACTTC. Translating it yields CASSYLSTGTSPYEQYF.

The CDR3 bases are TGTGCCAGCAGCTTGCCTGACAGCCTCTCTGGGGCCAACGTCCTGACTTTC. The encoded protein is CASSLPDSLSGANVLTF. The genes are TRBV5-4 and TRBJ2-6; the D gene is possibly TRBD1 (5 bases). The CDR3 covers 17 residues. Germline-derived CDR1 and CDR2 are SGHNT and YYREEE (reference sequence). V was shortened by 1 base and J by 0 bases, with 11 bases between the two germline ends.

The chain uses TRBV11-2 and TRBJ1-6; D is uncertain. The CDR3 has 13 amino acids. V lost 0 bases to trimming and J lost 7 bases, with 4 bases between them. Per germline, CDR1 SGHAT and CDR2 FQNNGV. The DNA for the CDR3 is TGTGCCAGCAGCTTAGACCTGAATTCACCCCTCCACTTT. This sequence encodes CASSLDLNSPLHF.

This chain uses TRBV19 with TRBJ1-6, with D perhaps matching TRBD1 (5 bases). Germline CDR1 LNHDA, CDR2 SQIVND (reference sequence). Trimming removed 3 bases from V and 8 bases from J, with 14 bases in between. The CDR3 is made up of 15 amino acids. CDR3 sequence: CASSISATGHSPLHF. CDR3 in DNA: TGTGCCAGTAGTATCTCCGCCACAGGCCATTCACCCCTCCACTTT.

This chain connects TRBV9 to TRBJ1-6; 7 bases fit TRBD1. There are 13 residues in the CDR3. V trimming: 1 base; J trimming: 13 bases; junction bases outside the gene matches: 5. Looked up from germline, CDR1 is SGDLS and CDR2 is YYNGEE. CDR3 coding DNA: TGTGCCAGCAGCGTACCGGGACAGTCCCCCCTCCACTTT. It specifies CASSVPGQSPLHF.

This chain connects TRBV2 to TRBJ2-5; maybe TRBD1 (6 bases). V was pared by 8 bases and J by 0 bases, with 10 bases between. Per the germline V gene, CDR1 is SNHLY and CDR2 is FYNNEI. The CDR3 has 13 amino acids. CDR3 DNA: TGTGCCAGCCATGGGGACAACCAAGAGACCCAGTACTTC. Translation: CASHGDNQETQYF.

The chain uses TRBV7-2 and TRBJ1-1, with 8 bases fitting TRBD1. With 5 bases clipped from V and 3 bases from J, the junction kept 5 bases outside the gene matches. The length of the CDR3 is 14 residues. Germline V gene lookup returns CDR1 SGHTA and CDR2 FQGNSA. CDR3 DNA sequence: TGTGCCAGCAGCCAAGACAGGGGAGACACTGAAGCTTTCTTT. Protein sequence: CASSQDRGDTEAFF.

The chain recombines TRBV5-5 with TRBJ2-1; TRBD2 aligns across 9 bases. V trimming: 2 bases; J trimming: 5 bases; junction bases outside the gene matches: 5. CDR1 is SGHKS, CDR2 YYEKEE, per germline (reference sequence). The CDR3 sequence is 15 residues long. CDR3 sequence (DNA): TGTGCCAGCAGCTTAAAGAAGCGGGGGGACAATGAGCAGTTCTTC. Amino acid sequence: CASSLKKRGDNEQFF.